Presented here are 2 T cell receptor beta chains from one specimen sequenced in a study of T cells in women clearing cervical HPV infection. TCRdb keeps only in-frame clones here, not all; method: immunoSEQ multiplex PCR. Its listing shows some 21,000 clones. The source material was blood buffy coat. These receptor sequences come from a woman aged 18 to 69 with a cervical HPV16 infection that either progressed to CIN3+ or cleared (not recorded which).

As regards this clone: The read finishes 3 residues shy of the CDR3 end, and the germline J gene is used to complete it. The chain couples TRBV7-3 to TRBJ2-2; D gene ambiguous. Germline CDR1 reads SGHTA; CDR2 reads FQGTGA. The CDR3 length is 17 residues. The V end lost 2 bases, the J end lost 6 bases, and 19 bases lay between the germline ends. The CDR3: CASSLETNPPRAGELFF. The sequenced CDR3 bases are TGTGCCAGCAGCTTAGAGACCAACCCCCCAAGGGCCGGGGAG.

Turning to this clone: The CDR3 is cut off 3 residues early in the read; its end comes from the germline J gene. V is TRBV28 and J is TRBJ2-7, with 7 bases identical to TRBD2. Germline loops: CDR1 MDHEN, CDR2 SYDVKM. The CDR3 extends over 17 amino acids. With 1 base clipped from V and 0 bases from J, the junction kept 9 bases outside the gene matches. The CDR3 DNA, read in part, is TGTGCCAGCAGTTTATCCTCTAGCGGTACTAGCTCCTACGAG. Translated, it gives CASSLSSSGTSSYE. The full CDR3 reads CASSLSSSGTSSYEQYF.